This entry features one TCR beta chain sequence. The antigen remains undetermined. The CDR3 covers 15 residues. The ends were cut back, 2 bases at V and 4 bases at J, with 12 bases in the middle. Germline V gene sequence: CDR1 MNHEY, CDR2 SMNVEV (reference sequence). The data belong to a study of cytomegalovirus exposure and HLA in healthy donors. Study-wide points: Generally TCR sequences proved uncommon, though certain public TCRs appeared in numerous donors.

PCR amplification relied on 60 Vbeta primers (plus 13 Jbeta primers). Profiled with immunoSEQ multiplex PCR; TCRdb holds only in-frame clones, not every one. The table shows some 180,000 clones, with less than 80% occurring only once. The sample taken for sequencing was PBMCs. J is TRBJ1-3 and V is TRBV27; possible D gene TRBD1, 5 bases. The sequence was collected from a man aged 18 to 30 in good health and CMV-seronegative. CDR3 nucleotide sequence: TGTGCCAGCAGTTTAGGGCAGGGAGGCGGAAACACCATATATTTT. Amino acids: CASSLGQGGGNTIYF.